This TCR beta chain comes out of a study of T cells expressing NK-cell markers. Across the whole study: Seven donors tested HCMV-seropositive and one tested seronegative among the eight sequenced.

This CDR3 spans 15 amino acids. The germline V gene encodes CDR1 SGHTA and CDR2 FQGNSA. No DNA is given; TCRdb re-called the 5' RACE reads and lists each CDR3 protein once. The listing records around 550,000 distinct CDR3 sequences. The sample was blood T cells: a sorted CD56 or NKG2C T cell subset, CD4+ or CD8+ T cells, or bulk PBMC T cells (not recorded which). This receptor was identified in a young man in good health. V gene TRBV7-2 combines with J gene TRBJ2-2; the D call of TRBD1 rests on TCRdb alone, since no DNA is present to check it. The CDR3 sequence is CASSLWQGLSGELFF.